This T cell receptor beta chain stems from a study of cytomegalovirus exposure and HLA in healthy donors. Background on the study: A previous analysis identified 117 million unique TCR beta sequences derived from about 180 million T cells. Study-level results: The Asian-associated ancestry cluster reportedly had fewer N-insertions than the approximately 690-donor mean in a later analysis. In presence/absence analyses, roughly uniform sequencing depth across donors was assumed. Per a prior analysis, the majority of TCR beta V segments were productive roughly 90% or roughly 30% of the time.

Amplification used 60 Vbeta primers and 13 Jbeta primers. Libraries were prepared by immunoSEQ multiplex PCR; TCRdb keeps only in-frame clonotypes and omits some of them. The sample consists of fewer than 250,000 clones, about 80% of them appearing once. In its sample, this clone was seen once. Its antigen is as yet unknown. The CDR3 sequence is 18 residues long. The germline gives CDR1 MNHNS, CDR2 SASEGT. V lost 3 bases and J lost 2, with 20 bases in between. The chain couples TRBV6-1 to TRBJ1-5; D might be TRBD1 (5 bases). Sequenced input: PBMCs. The sequence was obtained from a man aged 35 to 55 in good health and CMV-seropositive. CDR3 sequence: CASSDRAMTEWGNQPQHF. For the CDR3, the DNA is TGTGCCAGCAGTGACAGGGCCATGACCGAGTGGGGCAATCAGCCCCAGCATTTT.